The 31 T cell receptor beta chains below all came from one sample that was sequenced in a study of cytomegalovirus exposure and HLA in healthy donors. PCR employed 60 Vbeta and 13 Jbeta primers. The protocol was immunoSEQ multiplex PCR, while the TCRdb copy is restricted to in-frame clones and leaves out a portion. The sample has approximately 110,000 clones; approximately 80% are singletons. Sequencing was performed on PBMCs. The receptors derive from a male donor in good health and CMV-seronegative.

This chain connects TRBV7-9 to TRBJ1-2; D is perhaps TRBD1 (5 bases). V gave up 3 bases and J gave up 10 bases, with 18 bases separating them. The CDR3 has 14 amino acids. Germline CDR1 is SEHNR and CDR2 is FQNEAQ (reference sequence). The CDR3: CASSFKTARDDYTF. In DNA, the CDR3 is TGTGCCAGCAGCTTTAAGACAGCGCGTGATGACTACACCTTC.

The chain couples TRBV6-1 to TRBJ2-1, with D tentatively TRBD1 (5 bases). This CDR3 spans 15 amino acids. The V end lost 2 bases, the J end lost 7 bases, and 15 bases lay between the germline ends. Germline CDR1 is MNHNS and CDR2 is SASEGT. This chain's CDR3 is CASSERGREWNEQFF. In DNA, the CDR3 is TGTGCCAGCAGTGAAAGGGGCAGGGAATGGAATGAGCAGTTCTTC.

The chain is built from TRBV11-3 and TRBJ2-3, with 15 bases aligning to TRBD2. The CDR3 contains 16 residues. After removal of 3 bases from V and 4 bases from J, the junction contained 2 bases not matched to a gene. CDR1 and CDR2 from the germline V gene are SGHNT and YENEEA. The CDR3 protein is CASSFGTSGGSDTQYF. CDR3 coding DNA: TGTGCCAGCAGCTTTGGGACTAGCGGGGGGTCAGATACGCAGTATTTT.

The chain uses TRBV4-3 and TRBJ2-5, with D unresolved. The last part of the DNA fits TRBJ2-7 better; the J call may be wrong. Germline V gives CDR1 LGHNA, CDR2 YSLEER. This CDR3 region has 15 residues. Written as DNA, the CDR3 is TGCGCCAGCAGCCCTGGTCATGGCGGAGCTTACGAGCAGTACTTC. It encodes CASSPGHGGAYEQYF.

The rearrangement links TRBV9 to TRBJ1-1; D gene ambiguous. The CDR3 contains 17 residues. Germline CDR1 SGDLS, CDR2 YYNGEE. The V and J ends lost 0 bases and 2 bases respectively, with 17 bases between them. In DNA, the CDR3 is TGTGCCAGCAGCGTAGCGCCTCATGAGGCACTTAACACTGAAGCTTTCTTT. Its translation is CASSVAPHEALNTEAFF.

The CDR3 sequence: CASSMAAGPEAFF. The CDR3 DNA reads as TGTGCCAGTAGTATGGCGGCGGGACCTGAAGCTTTCTTT. The chain employs TRBV19 and TRBJ1-1; D possibly corresponds to TRBD1 (5 bases). Germline CDR1 and CDR2: LNHDA and SQIVND (reference sequence). This CDR3 contains 13 residues. The V end lost 3 bases, the J end lost 6 bases, and 11 bases lay between the germline ends.

CDR3 region: CASSEYSGRETYEQYF. The CDR3 region has the DNA TGTGCCAGCAGTGAATATAGCGGGAGAGAAACCTACGAGCAGTACTTC. The V call is TRBV25-1, the J call TRBJ2-7; TRBD2 matches at 9 bases. Germline V gene lookup returns CDR1 MGHDK and CDR2 SYGVNS. Germline trimming cut 0 bases from V and 2 bases from J; bases unmatched to any gene: 5. This CDR3 is built from 16 residues.

The CDR3 spells CASSLETGGPYEQYF. The CDR3 nucleotides are TGCGCCAGCAGCTTGGAGACAGGGGGCCCCTACGAGCAGTACTTC. The V call is TRBV5-1, the J call TRBJ2-5; 10 nucleotides match TRBD1. The J call is in doubt because the DNA end fits TRBJ2-7 better. The CDR3 totals 15 residues. Germline CDR1 is SGHRS and CDR2 is YFSETQ.

The rearrangement joins TRBV27 to TRBJ1-4; D unresolved. Trimming pared 5 bases from V and 8 bases from J, leaving 12 bases between. Germline V CDR1 and CDR2: MNHEY, SMNVEV (reference sequence). The CDR3 is made up of 13 amino acids. The CDR3: CASSPRFEEKLFF. The CDR3 bases are TGTGCCAGCAGTCCAAGATTCGAGGAAAAACTGTTTTTT. Variable domain in full (rest from reference TRBV27 and TRBJ1-4): EAQVTQNPRYLITVTGKKLTVTCSQNMNHEYMSWYRQDPGLGLRQIYYSMNVEVTDKGDVPEGYKVSRKEKRNFPLILESPSPNQTSLYFCASSPRFEEKLFFGSGTQLSVL.

The genes are TRBV5-5 and TRBJ1-2; the D gene is possibly TRBD1 (6 bases). V shed 4 bases and J shed 0 bases, with 13 bases lying between them. The CDR3 sequence is 15 residues long. The germline CDR1 and CDR2 sequences are SGHKS and YYEKEE (reference sequence). The chain's CDR3 is CASSPAGTTNYGYTF. The DNA for the CDR3 is TGTGCCAGCAGCCCGGCCGGGACAACTAACTATGGCTACACCTTC. Full variable domain (rest looked up from reference TRBV5-5 and TRBJ1-2): DAGVTQSPTHLIKTRGQQVTLRCSPISGHKSVSWYQQVLGQGPQFIFQYYEKEERGRGNFPDRFSARQFPNYSSELNVNALLLGDSALYLCASSPAGTTNYGYTFGSGTRLTVV.

This chain uses TRBV19 with TRBJ1-6; D is uncertain. Trimming cost V 3 bases and J 6 bases, with 3 bases left between them. This CDR3 comprises 12 residues. Per germline, CDR1 LNHDA and CDR2 SQIVND (reference sequence). The DNA of the CDR3 is TGTGCCAGTAGTATCGGTAATTCACCCCTCCACTTT. It is translated as CASSIGNSPLHF.

V is TRBV7-2 and J is TRBJ2-7, with 9 bases matching TRBD2. V shed 5 bases and J 3 bases; nucleotides not matched to a gene: 11. Germline V gives CDR1 SGHTA, CDR2 FQGNSA. The CDR3 spans 16 residues. The CDR3 reads CASSTRVLAGLYEQYF. In DNA form, the CDR3 reads TGTGCCAGCAGCACCCGTGTGCTAGCGGGACTCTACGAGCAGTACTTC.

This clone has only one observation. The J gene is TRBJ1-1, the V gene TRBV18; 8 positions match TRBD1. This CDR3 is built from 15 residues. Per the germline V gene, CDR1 is KGHSH and CDR2 is LQKENI. The V and J ends lost 1 base and 5 bases, in that order; junction bases with no gene match: 6. The CDR3 protein is CASSPLAGGETEAFF. CDR3 sequence (DNA): TGTGCCAGCTCACCACTAGCAGGGGGCGAAACTGAAGCTTTCTTT.

This clone was seen a handful of times. The V call is TRBV25-1, the J call TRBJ2-7; D remains unclear. CDR3 length: 14 residues. Trimming left V 3 bases short and J 2 bases short, with 11 bases between. The V gene's germline CDR1 is MGHDK and CDR2 SYGVNS. This CDR3 reads CASSDKSVPYEQYF. The CDR3 DNA reads as TGTGCCAGCAGTGATAAGTCGGTTCCCTACGAGCAGTACTTC.

The V gene is TRBV14, the J gene TRBJ1-3; D is possibly TRBD1 (5 bases). The CDR3 spans 15 residues. The germline V gene has CDR1 SGHDN and CDR2 FVKESK. Deletions cut 4 bases from V and 3 bases from J, with 13 bases between. The CDR3 sequence is CASSRPGNSGNTIYF. The CDR3 DNA follows: TGTGCCAGCAGCCGCCCAGGGAATAGTGGAAACACCATATATTTT.

This chain joins TRBV2 and TRBJ2-5, with a possible D match to TRBD2 (5 bases). Germline lookup yields CDR1 SNHLY and CDR2 FYNNEI. CDR3 length: 13 amino acids. Trimming removed 9 bases at V and 2 bases at J, with 13 bases between. The DNA of the CDR3 is TGTGCCAGTGGAGGCGAGGGACAAGAGACCCAGTACTTC. This codes for CASGGEGQETQYF.

This clone was detected only once. The chain recombines TRBV5-1 with TRBJ2-7; a possible D gene is TRBD2 (7 bases). With 0 bases removed from V and 2 bases from J, the gap between germline ends came to 12 bases. The CDR3 contains 15 residues. CDR1 is SGHRS, CDR2 YFSETQ, per germline. CDR3 coding DNA: TGCGCCAGCAGCTTGGCCAGGGGAGGGCCCTACGAGCAGTACTTC. As protein: CASSLARGGPYEQYF.

J is TRBJ1-5 and V is TRBV7-2; no firm D call. The CDR3 has 15 amino acids. The V gene lost 0 bases and the J gene lost 0 bases, with 6 bases spanning the gap. Germline V gene lookup returns CDR1 SGHTA and CDR2 FQGNSA. This CDR3 reads CASSLAKNSNQPQHF. The DNA of the CDR3 is TGTGCCAGCAGCTTAGCTAAAAATAGCAATCAGCCCCAGCATTTT.

The table lists this clone with a count of one. This chain links TRBV4-1 with TRBJ1-5; tentatively, D is TRBD1 (5 bases). Germline V gene lookup returns CDR1 MGHRA and CDR2 YSYEKL. V was cut by 1 base and J by 6 bases, with 19 bases left in between. The CDR3 loop spans 17 amino acids. In DNA, the CDR3 is TGCGCCAGCAGCCAAGCCTGGGGGGTCGGGGCTAGTCAGCCCCAGCATTTT. This sequence encodes CASSQAWGVGASQPQHF.

This chain links TRBV28 with TRBJ2-4; 7 nucleotides agree with TRBD1. The CDR3 contains 15 residues. With 6 bases clipped from V and 0 bases from J, the junction kept 5 bases outside the gene matches. CDR1 and CDR2 from the germline V gene are MDHEN and SYDVKM. In DNA form, the CDR3 reads TGTGCCAGCAGCTTGGGACAGCTAGCCAAAAACATTCAGTACTTC. Translated: CASSLGQLAKNIQYF.

The chain carries TRBV15 and TRBJ1-2; D may be TRBD1 (6 bases). V gave up 1 base and J gave up 6 bases, with 15 bases separating them. The CDR3 covers 15 residues. Germline V CDR1 and CDR2: LNHNV, YYDKDF (reference sequence). CDR3 region: CATSRVTGPHHGYTF. CDR3 nucleotide sequence: TGTGCCACCAGCAGAGTGACAGGCCCGCATCATGGCTACACCTTC.

This sequence joins TRBV5-1 and TRBJ1-1; 7 bases are shared with TRBD1. Germline assignment: CDR1 SGHRS and CDR2 YFSETQ. This CDR3 has 16 residues. Trimming took 7 bases from V and 4 from J; bases not matched to a gene: 16. CDR3 in amino acids: CASFREPYRGGTEAFF. Here the CDR3 DNA reads TGCGCCAGCTTTAGGGAGCCCTACAGGGGAGGCACTGAAGCTTTCTTT.

The chain is built from TRBV7-9 and TRBJ1-1; tentative D call: TRBD1 (5 bases). The V and J ends lost 1 base and 1 base respectively, with 13 bases between them. The CDR3 is 16 amino acids. Germline V gene data show CDR1 as SEHNR and CDR2 as FQNEAQ (reference sequence). The CDR3 protein is CASSLVAGLANTEAFF. CDR3 bases: TGTGCCAGCAGCTTAGTGGCAGGGTTGGCGAACACTGAAGCTTTCTTT.

The V gene is TRBV6-5, the J gene TRBJ2-1; 8 nucleotides align to TRBD1. V shed 7 bases and J 6 bases; nucleotides not matched to a gene: 11. Germline CDR1 reads MNHEY; CDR2 reads SVGAGI. The CDR3 covers 15 residues. The CDR3 DNA sequence: TGTGCCAGCACCCCCAGCAGGGGGCGCGCCAATGAGCAGTTCTTC. This encodes CASTPSRGRANEQFF.

The chain couples TRBV7-9 to TRBJ1-4; D unresolved. This CDR3 has 13 amino acids. V gave up 6 bases and J gave up 8 bases, with 13 bases separating them. The V gene's germline CDR1 is SEHNR and CDR2 FQNEAQ (reference sequence). DNA for the CDR3: TGTGCCAGCAGTGACCTATCGGGAGAAAAACTGTTTTTT. Residues: CASSDLSGEKLFF.

The gene calls are TRBV5-4 and TRBJ2-2; 7 nucleotides line up with TRBD2. Trimming cost V 1 base and J 2 bases; bases outside gene matches: 2. The CDR3 is 15 residues long. From germline, CDR1 is SGHNT and CDR2 YYREEE (reference sequence). The CDR3 sequence: CASSLQRENTGELFF. DNA of the CDR3: TGTGCCAGCAGCTTGCAGCGGGAAAACACCGGGGAGCTGTTTTTT. The full variable domain, in which reference TRBV5-4 and TRBJ2-2 provide the parts outside the CDR3, is ETGVTQSPTHLIKTRGQQVTLRCSSQSGHNTVSWYQQALGQGPQFIFQYYREEENGRGNFPPRFSGLQFPNYSSELNVNALELDDSALYLCASSLQRENTGELFFGEGSRLTVL.

The J gene is TRBJ1-1, the V gene TRBV7-9, with TRBD1 matching over 8 bases. Germline V CDR1 and CDR2: SEHNR, FQNEAQ (reference sequence). This CDR3 spans 16 amino acids. J was trimmed by 4 bases and V by 5 bases; bases with no gene match: 12. The DNA of the CDR3 is TGTGCCAGCAGCCCTGGTACAGGGGGAGACGTCACTGAAGCTTTCTTT. It encodes CASSPGTGGDVTEAFF.

Here the CDR3 DNA reads TGTGCCAGCAGCAAAGGGAGAAGGGGGTTTGCGGACACTGAAGCTTTCTTT. It translates to CASSKGRRGFADTEAFF. The chain couples TRBV21-1 to TRBJ1-1; the table's D gene call, TRBD1, was not cross checked with the DNA. TRBV21-1 has pseudogene status. CDR3 length equals 17 residues.

The chain recombines TRBV11-2 with TRBJ2-1; 11 bases line up with TRBD1. The CDR3 contains 13 residues. CDR1 and CDR2 from the germline V gene are SGHAT and FQNNGV. V lost 5 bases, J lost 14 bases, and 8 bases stayed unmatched. CDR3 sequence reads: CASSLLGDRGEFF. The CDR3 DNA reads TGTGCCAGCAGCCTGTTGGGGGACAGGGGGGAGTTCTTC.

V is TRBV5-1 and J is TRBJ2-1, with 9 bases matching TRBD1. CDR3 length: 18 amino acids. V shed 3 bases, J shed 0 bases, and the junction held 10 bases outside the gene matches. In germline, CDR1 is SGHRS, CDR2 YFSETQ. CDR3 protein: CASSSNPETGGSYNEQFF. DNA for the CDR3: TGCGCCAGCAGCTCGAATCCCGAGACAGGGGGCTCCTACAATGAGCAGTTCTTC.

The rearrangement uses TRBV10-2 and TRBJ1-4, with 8 bases lining up with TRBD1. The CDR3 totals 15 residues. The V and J ends lost 4 bases and 8 bases, in that order; junction bases with no gene match: 9. Germline values: CDR1 WSHSY, CDR2 SAAADI. CDR3 sequence: CASSGPTGVLEKLFF. As DNA, the CDR3 is TGCGCCAGCAGTGGGCCGACAGGGGTCCTAGAAAAACTGTTTTTT.